Included here is one T cell receptor beta chain sequence, with context. The antigen remains unidentified. In germline, CDR1 is SNHLY, CDR2 FYNNEI. The CDR3 loop spans 14 amino acids. V lost 6 bases, J lost 7 bases, and 15 bases lay in between. The data were produced by immunoSEQ multiplex PCR, yet TCRdb's version contains in-frame clones alone and is incomplete. The sample contains about 39,000 clones, 65% to 70% of which appear only once. The source of the sample is a study of cytotoxic CD8 clonotypes in ibrutinib-treated CLL. Study summary: The patients, around 10 relapsed/refractory and approximately 14 treatment-naive, included 17 who were IGHV unmutated. Notes on the study in general: Starting clonality was above that of age-matched healthy donors and tracked circulating CD8+ T-cell counts. Samples from sustained-remission and progressing patients were taken at different times. Increased clonality at ibrutinib response gave way to a return toward baseline at progression.

The J gene is TRBJ1-4, the V gene TRBV2, with a weak D call TRBD1 (6 bases). Sequencing was performed on PBMCs, taken at disease progression, from a patient treated with ibrutinib. The TCR sequence derives from a human donor with chronic lymphocytic leukemia. The CDR3 spells CASRRQGTSEKLFF. CDR3 coding DNA: TGTGCCAGCAGACGGCAGGGGACGAGTGAAAAACTGTTTTTT.